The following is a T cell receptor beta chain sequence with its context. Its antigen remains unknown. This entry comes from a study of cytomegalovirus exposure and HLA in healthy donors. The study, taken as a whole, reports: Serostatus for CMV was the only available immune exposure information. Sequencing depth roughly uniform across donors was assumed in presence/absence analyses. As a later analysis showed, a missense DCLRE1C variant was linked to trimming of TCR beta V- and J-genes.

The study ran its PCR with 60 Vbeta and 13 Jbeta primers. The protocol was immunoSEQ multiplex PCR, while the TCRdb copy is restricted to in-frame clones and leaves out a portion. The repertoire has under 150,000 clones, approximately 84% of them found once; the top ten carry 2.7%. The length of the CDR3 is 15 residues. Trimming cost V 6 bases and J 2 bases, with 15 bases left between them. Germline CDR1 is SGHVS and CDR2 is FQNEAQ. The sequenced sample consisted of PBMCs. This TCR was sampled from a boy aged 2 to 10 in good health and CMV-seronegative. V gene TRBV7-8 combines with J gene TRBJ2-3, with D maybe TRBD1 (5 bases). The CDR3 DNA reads TGTGCCAGCAGTCCCAATGGGGCAGTCACAGATACGCAGTATTTT. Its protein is CASSPNGAVTDTQYF. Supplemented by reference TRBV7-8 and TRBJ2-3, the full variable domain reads GAGVSQSPRYKVAKRGQDVALRCDPISGHVSLFWYQQALGQGPEFLTYFQNEAQLDKSGLPSDRFFAERPEGSVSTLKIQRTQQEDSAVYLCASSPNGAVTDTQYFGPGTRLTVL.